These 29 T cell receptor beta chains share one sample of origin, sequenced in a study of tumor-infiltrating lymphocytes in primary liver carcinoma. A primer matching the constant region was used to make TCR beta cDNA from 500 to 650 ng of total RNA. What produced the TCR beta libraries was three nested multiplex PCR rounds using slightly modified ARM-PCR. TRBV1-TRBV30 forward primers and a C-beta reverse primer were used in the first two PCR rounds, which each ran for approximately 10 cycles. TCRdb used MiXCR to reprocess the multiplex PCR reads, holding one entry per CDR3 protein. The sample lists approximately 300,000 distinct CDR3 sequences, around three fifths occurring once. Extraction also yielded germline DNA, while blood RNA was obtained from unsorted whole blood. The sample comprised peripheral blood. The receptors derive from a man in his forties with primary liver carcinoma and hepatitis B virus infection.

Concerning this clonotype: A much larger clone differs by one base, so this may be a read error. V and J are TRBV12-3 or TRBV12-4 and TRBJ2-7, with D unclear. Between the trimmed V and J ends, which lost 3 bases and 3 bases, there was a span of 6 bases. The CDR3 is 12 residues long. The CDR3 reads CASSLTIYEQYF. The CDR3 coding sequence is TGTGCCAGCAGTTTGACCATCTACGAGCAGTACTTC.

The rearrangement uses TRBV30 and TRBJ1-2, with TRBD1 matching over 10 bases. Germline CDR1 GTSNPN, CDR2 SVGIG (reference sequence). There are 14 residues in the CDR3. With 1 base clipped from V and 4 bases from J, the junction kept 3 bases outside the gene matches. The CDR3 sequence: CAWSGGQGFYGYTF. As DNA, the CDR3 is TGTGCCTGGAGTGGGGGACAGGGGTTCTATGGCTACACCTTC.

To note about this clonotype: A read error may produce the germline difference seen at one junction end. The chain carries TRBV6-6 and TRBJ2-3; TRBD1 aligns across 7 bases. Per germline, CDR1 MNHNY and CDR2 SVGAGI (reference sequence). The CDR3 is 14 residues long. Here the CDR3 reads CVSNSQGTEDTQYF. Here the CDR3 DNA reads TGTGTCAGCAACTCACAGGGGACGGAAGATACGCAGTATTTT.

In the case of this clonotype: A much larger clone differs by one base, so this may be a read error. V usage is TRBV6-1 and J usage is TRBJ1-5; D gene unclear. The V gene's germline CDR1 is MNHNS and CDR2 SASEGT. The CDR3 is 16 residues long. V lost 4 bases to trimming and J lost 0 bases, with 13 bases between them. CDR3: CASSGALLYSNQPQHF. CDR3 coding DNA: TGTGCCAGCAGTGGAGCGCTTCTCTATAGCAATCAGCCCCAGCATTTT.

The gene calls are TRBV23-1 and TRBJ2-3; TRBD1 is a possible D gene (5 bases). TRBV23-1 counts as an open reading frame of uncertain function. V dropped 0 bases and J dropped 0 bases, with 7 bases sitting between them. CDR3 length equals 15 residues. The CDR3, as DNA: TGCGCCAGCAGTCAATCGACAGTCAGCACAGATACGCAGTATTTT. Amino acids: CASSQSTVSTDTQYF.

On this clonotype itself: Being one base from a much bigger clone, this may be a read error. The rearrangement links TRBV14 to TRBJ1-5; possibly TRBD1 for D (5 bases). The length of the CDR3 is 13 residues. CDR1 is SGHDN, CDR2 FVKESK, per germline. CDR3 bases: TGTGCCAGCAGCCGGGGGTGGGATCAGCCCCAGCAATTT. Its translation is CASSRGWDQPQQF.

Worth noting for this clonotype: A much larger clone lies one base from this, so it may be a read error. The chain has TRBV29-1 and TRBJ1-4; D might be TRBD1 (6 bases). Per germline, CDR1 SQVTM and CDR2 ANQGSEA. CDR3 length: 19 amino acids. Deletions cut 7 bases from V and 2 bases from J, with 29 bases between. CDR3 amino acids: CSARIRGGFRISTNEKLFF. The CDR3 DNA reads TGCAGCGCCCGAATCCGGGGGGGCTTCCGAATCTCGACTAATGAAAAACTGTTTTTT.

As concerns this clonotype: Since a much larger clone is just one base distant, this may be a read error. The chain uses TRBV6-2 or TRBV6-3 and TRBJ1-5; 9 bases agree with TRBD1. The germline V gene has CDR1 MNHEY and CDR2 SVGEGT. V was clipped by 5 bases and J by 11 bases; unmatched bases: 10. This CDR3 comprises 14 residues. The CDR3 coding sequence is TGTGCCAGCAGTCAATCGACAGGGGGACAGACCCAGCATTTT. This gives the protein CASSQSTGGQTQHF.

Details on this clonotype: A much bigger clone sits one base away, suggesting this may be a read error. The V gene is TRBV5-6, the J gene TRBJ2-3; the D gene is possibly TRBD2 (6 bases). The CDR3 spans 15 residues. The germline CDR1 and CDR2 sequences are SGHDT and YYEEEE. CDR3 protein: CASSPGLGSTDMQYF. CDR3 DNA sequence: TGTGCCAGCAGCCCGGGACTGGGGAGCACAGATATGCAGTATTTT. The full variable domain, rest sourced from reference TRBV5-6 and TRBJ2-3, is DAGVTQSPTHLIKTRGQQVTLRCSPKSGHDTVSWYQQALGQGPQFIFQYYEEEERQRGNFPDRFSGHQFPNYSSELNVNALLLGDSALYLCASSPGLGSTDMQYFGPGTRLTVL.

This clonotype turned up a few times. The J gene is TRBJ1-2, the V gene TRBV10-3, with D unclear. This CDR3 spans 13 amino acids. Trimming shortened V by 2 bases and J by 5 bases, and 9 bases separated the two germline ends. The germline CDR1 and CDR2 sequences are ENHRY and SYGVKD. CDR3: CAISEDREYGYTF. CDR3 bases: TGTGCCATCAGTGAGGATCGGGAATATGGCTACACCTTC.

The chain couples TRBV10-3 to TRBJ2-3, with 7 positions matching TRBD1. This CDR3 contains 17 residues. V lost 11 bases and J lost 0; bases outside the gene matches: 17. Germline V lookup: CDR1 ENHRY, CDR2 SYGVKD. The CDR3 coding sequence is TGTGCCGCTACCGGGACAGAAACCGCTCCTAGCACAGATACGCAGTATTTT. It is translated as CAATGTETAPSTDTQYF.

This clonotype has ten or more counts. This chain connects TRBV4-3 to TRBJ2-1; no reliable D call. V was clipped by 4 bases and J by 5 bases, with 12 bases between them. The CDR3 totals 14 residues. Germline lookup yields CDR1 LGHNA and CDR2 YSLEER. The CDR3 DNA is TGCGCCAGCAGCCTCGACGGCCGGAACAATGAGCAGTTCTTC. Translation: CASSLDGRNNEQFF.

This clonotype has a handful of counts. A much more abundant neighbour one base away suggests this may be a read error. V usage is TRBV5-5 and J usage is TRBJ2-2; 8 bases agree with TRBD2. The V gene end was trimmed by 9 bases and the J gene end by 2 bases; junction bases not matched to a gene: 9. From germline, CDR1 is SGHKS and CDR2 YYEKEE (reference sequence). The CDR3 has 15 amino acids. The CDR3 region is CATREREYNTGELFF. The CDR3 DNA follows: TGTGCCACCAGGGAGCGGGAGTACAACACCGGGGAGCTGTTTTTT. The entire variable domain, with the rest obtained from reference TRBV5-5 and TRBJ2-2, is as follows: DAGVTQSPTHLIKTRGQQVTLRCSPISGHKSVSWYQQVLGQGPQFIFQYYEKEERGRGNFPDRFSARQFPNYSSELNVNALLLGDSALYLCATREREYNTGELFFGEGSRLTVL.

Remarks on this clonotype: It may be a read error: a sequence one base away is much more abundant. V gene TRBV29-1 combines with J gene TRBJ2-5; D may be TRBD1 (5 bases). With 2 bases removed from V and 8 bases from J, the gap between germline ends came to 15 bases. The CDR3 sequence is 13 residues long. The germline CDR1 and CDR2 sequences are SQVTM and ANQGSEA. The CDR3 protein is CSVEILGARTQYF. In nucleotides, the CDR3 is TGCAGCGTTGAAATTTTAGGGGCGAGAACCCAGTACTTC.

The sample holds one count of this clonotype. It may be a read error: a sequence one base away is much more abundant. This rearrangement joins TRBV6-1 to TRBJ2-7, with a possible D match to TRBD2 (5 bases). V was pared by 0 bases and J by 2 bases, with 14 bases between. The CDR3 is 16 amino acids. Per germline, CDR1 MNHNS and CDR2 SASEGT. CDR3 in DNA: TGTGCCAGCAGTGAAGCCTGGACTGGCGGCCCCTACGAGCAGTACTTC. Translated: CASSEAWTGGPYEQYF.

A word on this clonotype: Germline is not matched at one junction end, which may reflect a read error. The chain carries TRBV5-1 and TRBJ2-7; D gene unclear. Germline V gene lookup returns CDR1 SGHRS and CDR2 YFSETQ. The CDR3 runs to 12 residues. For the CDR3, the DNA is TGCGCCAGCAGAGGAGTATCCTACGGGCAGTACTTC. Amino acid sequence: CASRGVSYGQYF.

A note on this clonotype: A much larger clone lies a single base off, so this may be a read error. The chain combines TRBV6-6 with TRBJ2-3; D is unresolved. Trimming took off 10 bases at V and 3 bases at J, with 23 bases between the two ends. This CDR3 has 16 amino acids. Germline V gene lookup returns CDR1 MNHNY and CDR2 SVGAGI (reference sequence). CDR3 DNA: TGTGCCATCCTCCCTCTATGGGTGGGAAAAACAGATACGCAGTATTTT. As protein: CAILPLWVGKTDTQYF.

On this clonotype itself: One end of the junction does not line up with germline, which may come from a read error. The chain has TRBV5-4 and TRBJ2-3; D is ambiguous. The CDR3 extends over 13 amino acids. The germline gives CDR1 SGHNT, CDR2 YYREEE (reference sequence). The CDR3 DNA sequence: TGTGCCAGCAACTTGAGGAGTACAGATACGCAGTATTTT. Encoded protein: CASNLRSTDTQYF.

Concerning this clonotype itself: A much larger clonotype is one base distant, so this may be a read error. The chain joins TRBV10-2 to TRBJ2-7; 9 positions agree with TRBD1. The CDR3 spans 14 residues. With 7 bases clipped from V and 5 bases from J, the junction kept 9 bases outside the gene matches. The germline gives CDR1 WSHSY, CDR2 SAAADI. CDR3 DNA: TGCGCCAGCACCGAGACAGGGGGAGGACACGAGCAGTACTTC. Protein sequence: CASTETGGGHEQYF.

CDR3 nucleotide sequence: TGTGCCAGCAGCCAAGAGGCCGGGACGGGAGGGACCCAGTACTTC. Translated, it gives CASSQEAGTGGTQYF. The rearrangement links TRBV4-2 to TRBJ2-5; 7 bases map to TRBD2. Germline CDR1 is LGHNA and CDR2 is YNFKEQ. The CDR3 has 15 amino acids. J was trimmed by 7 bases and V by 0 bases; bases with no gene match: 8.

The rearrangement uses TRBV5-6 and TRBJ2-3; D might be TRBD1 or TRBD2, each matching 5 bases. This CDR3 spans 16 amino acids. The ends were cut back, 1 base at V and 6 bases at J, with 18 bases in the middle. The germline gives CDR1 SGHDT, CDR2 YYEEEE. The CDR3 protein is CASSLSGPGRGDTQYF. DNA of the CDR3: TGTGCCAGCAGCTTGTCAGGGCCAGGGAGAGGTGATACGCAGTATTTT. Drawing the rest from reference TRBV5-6 and TRBJ2-3, the complete variable domain is DAGVTQSPTHLIKTRGQQVTLRCSPKSGHDTVSWYQQALGQGPQFIFQYYEEEERQRGNFPDRFSGHQFPNYSSELNVNALLLGDSALYLCASSLSGPGRGDTQYFGPGTRLTVL.

The chain recombines TRBV6-2 or TRBV6-3 with TRBJ2-7; 13 positions match TRBD2. The germline gives CDR1 MNHEY, CDR2 SVGEGT. The V and J ends lost 3 bases and 4 bases, in that order; junction bases with no gene match: 6. The CDR3 is made up of 16 amino acids. CDR3 residues: CASSYERTSGRYEQYF. The CDR3 region has the DNA TGTGCCAGCAGTTATGAACGGACTAGCGGGAGATACGAGCAGTACTTC.

As to this clonotype: A much larger clone differs from this one at a single base, so this may be a read error. The chain links TRBV6-1 to TRBJ2-7; the match to TRBD1 covers 8 bases. CDR1 MNHNS and CDR2 SASEGT come from the germline V gene. The CDR3 runs to 13 residues. The ends lost 10 bases at V and 3 bases at J; junction bases unmatched: 8. The CDR3 DNA reads TGTGCCAACCCCGGGACAGGAGGCTACGAGCAGTACTTC. Its protein product is CANPGTGGYEQYF.

V gene TRBV30 combines with J gene TRBJ2-1; 8 positions agree with TRBD1. The CDR3 covers 12 residues. CDR1 is GTSNPN and CDR2 is SVGIG in the germline V gene (reference sequence). V dropped 4 bases and J dropped 8; count of bases not matched to a gene: 4. The CDR3 DNA follows: TGTGCCTGGAACCTGGACAGGGATGAGCAGTTCTTC. It codes for CAWNLDRDEQFF.

As concerns this clonotype: A much more abundant neighbour one base away suggests this may be a read error. J is TRBJ1-3 and V is TRBV6-6; TRBD1 aligns across 8 bases. This CDR3 region has 16 residues. CDR1 and CDR2 (germline): MNHNY, SVGAGI (reference sequence). Here the CDR3 DNA reads TGTGCCAACAGTACTCGACAGGGGACCGCTGGAAACACCATATATTTT. Its protein is CANSTRQGTAGNTIYF.

Note on this clonotype: A much larger clone lies one base from this, so it may be a read error. This rearrangement joins TRBV6-5 to TRBJ2-7; D remains ambiguous. In germline, CDR1 is MNHEY, CDR2 SVGAGI. V lost 2 bases, J lost 2 bases, and 7 bases lay in between. This CDR3 is built from 13 residues. The CDR3 DNA reads as TGTGCCAGCAGTTACAGCAGGACCTACGAGCAGTACTTC. Amino acid sequence: CASSYSRTYEQYF.

This clonotype was recorded once. V gene TRBV6-1 combines with J gene TRBJ1-1; unclear D gene. The CDR3 runs 14 residues. CDR1 MNHNS and CDR2 SASEGT come from the germline V gene. V gave up 3 bases and J gave up 4 bases, with 12 bases separating them. DNA for the CDR3: TGTGCCAGCAGTGAGCGCGGACGGATCACTGAAGCTTTCTTT. This gives the protein CASSERGRITEAFF.

This clonotype was seen ten or more times. The rearrangement joins TRBV29-1 to TRBJ2-3; 10 bases match TRBD2. Trimming took 3 bases from V and 4 from J; bases not matched to a gene: 4. Germline V CDR1 and CDR2: SQVTM, ANQGSEA. This CDR3 contains 14 residues. DNA for the CDR3: TGCAGCGTTGAGTCTAGCGGGAGTCCAGATACGCAGTATTTT. Its translation is CSVESSGSPDTQYF.

Notes on this clonotype: A much more abundant neighbour one base away suggests this may be a read error. The genes are TRBV4-2 and TRBJ2-1, with TRBD2 matching 8 bases. CDR1 and CDR2 from the germline V gene are LGHNA and YNFKEQ. This CDR3 is built from 15 residues. CDR3 bases: TGTGCCAGCGGCCAAGATAAGGGGACTAGGTGGTGGCAGTTCTTC. Translating gives CASGQDKGTRWWQFF.